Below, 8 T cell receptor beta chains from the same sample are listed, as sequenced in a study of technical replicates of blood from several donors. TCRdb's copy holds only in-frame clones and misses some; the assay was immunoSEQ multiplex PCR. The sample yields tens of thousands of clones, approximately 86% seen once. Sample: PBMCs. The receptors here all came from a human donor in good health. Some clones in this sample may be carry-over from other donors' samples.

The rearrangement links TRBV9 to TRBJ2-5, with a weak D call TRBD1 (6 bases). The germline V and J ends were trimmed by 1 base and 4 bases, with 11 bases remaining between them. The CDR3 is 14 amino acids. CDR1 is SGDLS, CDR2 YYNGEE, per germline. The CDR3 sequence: CASSVSGAGETQYF. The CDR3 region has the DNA TGTGCCAGCAGCGTATCAGGGGCGGGAGAGACCCAGTACTTC.

The CDR3 is CASSDSGLASTDTQYF. For the CDR3, the DNA is TGTGCCAGCAGTGACTCGGGACTAGCCAGCACAGATACGCAGTATTTT. The chain combines TRBV6-4 with TRBJ2-3; 9 bases are a match to TRBD2. Germline V lookup: CDR1 MRHNA, CDR2 SNTAGT. There are 16 residues in the CDR3. V was clipped by 0 bases and J by 0 bases; unmatched bases: 1.

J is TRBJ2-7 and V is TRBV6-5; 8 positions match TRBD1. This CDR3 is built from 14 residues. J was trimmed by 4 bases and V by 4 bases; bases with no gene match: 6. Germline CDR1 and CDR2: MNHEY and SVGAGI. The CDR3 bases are TGTGCCAGCAGTTCAGGGGGCTTTAGTTACGAGCAGTACTTC. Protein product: CASSSGGFSYEQYF.

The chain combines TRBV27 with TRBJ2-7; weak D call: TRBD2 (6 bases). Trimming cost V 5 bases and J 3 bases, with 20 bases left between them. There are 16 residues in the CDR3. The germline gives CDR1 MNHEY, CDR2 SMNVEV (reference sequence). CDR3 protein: CASSRKFSGSHYEQYF. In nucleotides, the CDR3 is TGTGCCAGCAGTAGGAAATTCTCCGGGAGCCACTACGAGCAGTACTTC.

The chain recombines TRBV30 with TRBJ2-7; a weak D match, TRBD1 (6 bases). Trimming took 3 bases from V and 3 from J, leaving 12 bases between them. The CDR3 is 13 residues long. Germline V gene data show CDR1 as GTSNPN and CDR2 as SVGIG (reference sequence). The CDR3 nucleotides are TGTGCCTGGAGAACAAAGGGGGTCTACGAGCAGTACTTC. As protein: CAWRTKGVYEQYF.

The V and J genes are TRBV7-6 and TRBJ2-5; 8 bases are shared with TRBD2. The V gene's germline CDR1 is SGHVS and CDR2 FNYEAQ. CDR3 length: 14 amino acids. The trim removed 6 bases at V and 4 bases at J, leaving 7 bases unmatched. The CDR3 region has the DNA TGTGCCAGCAGACCGCTAGCGGGCGCAGAGACCCAGTACTTC. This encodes CASRPLAGAETQYF.

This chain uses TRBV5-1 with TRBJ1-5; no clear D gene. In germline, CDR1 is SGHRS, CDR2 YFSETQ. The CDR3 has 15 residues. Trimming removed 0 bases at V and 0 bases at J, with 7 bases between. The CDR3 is CASSLDSGSNQPQHF. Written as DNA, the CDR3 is TGCGCCAGCAGCTTGGACAGTGGTAGCAATCAGCCCCAGCATTTT.

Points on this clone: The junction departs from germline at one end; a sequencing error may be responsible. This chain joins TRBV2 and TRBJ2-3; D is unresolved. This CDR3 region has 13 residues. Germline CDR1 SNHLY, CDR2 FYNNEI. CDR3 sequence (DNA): TGTGCCAGCAGTAAAGCTAGAACAGATACGCAGTATTTT. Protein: CASSKARTDTQYF.